A selection of T cell receptor beta chains follows, all from one sample in a study of blood T cells in healthy people across ages. Via MiXCR, TCRdb re-called the 5' RACE reads, giving one row per CDR3 protein. This table has 1,500,000 or so distinct CDR3 sequences, approximately 59% appearing once. The sample comprised blood. The source is a man between 18 and 29 years old in good health. Both conserved end residues are part of each CDR3. The D gene is left open where the match is weak. Some rows have no size entry. The others give once, few or many, or a class for an expanded clone.

V gene: TRBV7-2
J gene: TRBJ2-5
D gene: .
clone size: .
CDR3 DNA: TGTGCCAGCAGCCTCTCACTACACGAGACCCAGTACTTC
CDR3 protein: CASSLSLHETQYF

V gene: TRBV4-1
J gene: TRBJ2-3
D gene: TRBD2
clone size: few
CDR3 DNA: TGCGCCAGCAGCCTAAGGGTGGGGACTAGCATCACAGATACGCAGTATTTT
CDR3 protein: CASSLRVGTSITDTQYF

V gene: TRBV28
J gene: TRBJ2-1
D gene: TRBD2
clone size: .
CDR3 DNA: TGTGCCAGCAGTCCCCCGGGGGGTAGCGGGAGCTACAATGAGCAGTTCTTC
CDR3 protein: CASSPPGGSGSYNEQFF

V gene: TRBV6-6
J gene: TRBJ1-4
D gene: .
clone size: once
CDR3 DNA: TGTGCCAGCAGTTACTTCATAAATGAAAAACTGTTTTTT
CDR3 protein: CASSYFINEKLFF

V gene: TRBV20-1
J gene: TRBJ2-7
D gene: .
clone size: .
CDR3 DNA: TGCAGTGCTGGGGAACCGGATGGGCAAAAGCAGTACTTC
CDR3 protein: CSAGEPDGQKQYF

V gene: TRBV5-1
J gene: TRBJ2-5
D gene: .
clone size: .
CDR3 DNA: TGCGCCAGCAGCCTATCGACAGGAATCCAAGAGACCCAGTACTTC
CDR3 protein: CASSLSTGIQETQYF

V gene: TRBV6-1
J gene: TRBJ1-2
D gene: .
clone size: .
CDR3 DNA: TGTGCCGGATCCCCAGAAACTAACTATGGCTACACCTTC
CDR3 protein: CAGSPETNYGYTF

V gene: TRBV29-1
J gene: TRBJ1-4
D gene: .
clone size: .
CDR3 DNA: TGCAGCGCCATGGGCCCCGCAACTAATGAAAAACTGTTTTTT
CDR3 protein: CSAMGPATNEKLFF

V gene: TRBV24-1
J gene: TRBJ2-3
D gene: .
clone size: many
CDR3 DNA: TGTGCCACCAGTGGAACGGATAGCACAGATACGCAGTATTTT
CDR3 protein: CATSGTDSTDTQYF

V gene: TRBV29-1
J gene: TRBJ2-2
D gene: .
clone size: .
CDR3 DNA: .
CDR3 protein: CSVGTANDEQYFGELFF

V gene: TRBV10-3
J gene: TRBJ2-3
D gene: TRBD2
clone size: .
CDR3 DNA: TGTGCCATCAGTGGGGACTACACAGATACGCAGTATTTT
CDR3 protein: CAISGDYTDTQYF

V gene: TRBV27
J gene: TRBJ2-3
D gene: .
clone size: .
CDR3 DNA: TGTGCCAGCAGTTCTGCCACGGCGGGCGGGGATACGCAGTATTTT
CDR3 protein: CASSSATAGGDTQYF

V gene: TRBV5-4
J gene: TRBJ1-2
D gene: .
clone size: .
CDR3 DNA: TGTGCCAGCAGCTTGCCGAAAGTTGACAGGACTCCCTATGGCTACACCTTC
CDR3 protein: CASSLPKVDRTPYGYTF

V gene: TRBV4-3
J gene: TRBJ2-7
D gene: .
clone size: .
CDR3 DNA: TGCGCCAGCAGCCAGGAGTACAGGGTTTCTTACGAGCAGTACTTC
CDR3 protein: CASSQEYRVSYEQYF

V gene: TRBV20-1
J gene: TRBJ1-2
D gene: .
clone size: few
CDR3 DNA: TGCAGTGCTAGAGTAACGGGACGGTATGGCTACACCTTC
CDR3 protein: CSARVTGRYGYTF

V gene: TRBV4-1
J gene: TRBJ2-7
D gene: TRBD1
clone size: .
CDR3 DNA: TGCGCCAGCGGCTCTAGACCGGGACAGAGGTTCTACGAGCAGTACTTC
CDR3 protein: CASGSRPGQRFYEQYF

V gene: TRBV6-2/TRBV6-3
J gene: TRBJ2-1
D gene: TRBD2
clone size: .
CDR3 DNA: TGTGCCAGCAGGAACCAGGGACTAGCCGGTTACAATGAGCAGTTCTTC
CDR3 protein: CASRNQGLAGYNEQFF

V gene: TRBV7-2
J gene: TRBJ2-1
D gene: .
clone size: few
CDR3 DNA: TGTGCTTCCGGATCAGGGCTCAGGAGCGGAGAGGGGCAGTTCTTC
CDR3 protein: CASGSGLRSGEGQFF

V gene: TRBV20-1
J gene: TRBJ2-7
D gene: TRBD2
clone size: .
CDR3 DNA: TGCAGTGCTCGGACTAGCGGGAGTTCCTTCCCCCACGAGCAGTACTTC
CDR3 protein: CSARTSGSSFPHEQYF

V gene: TRBV10-3
J gene: TRBJ2-1
D gene: TRBD2
clone size: few
CDR3 DNA: TGTGCCATCCGGGGGACTAGCGTATACAATGAGCAGTTCTTC
CDR3 protein: CAIRGTSVYNEQFF

V gene: TRBV4-2
J gene: TRBJ1-5
D gene: .
clone size: .
CDR3 DNA: TGTGCCAGCAGCCAAGATCCAACACAGGGAAGCAATCAGCCCCAGCATTTT
CDR3 protein: CASSQDPTQGSNQPQHF

V gene: TRBV20-1
J gene: TRBJ2-7
D gene: TRBD1
clone size: few
CDR3 DNA: TGCAGTGCACCGGGACAGATTTACTACGAGCAGTACTTC
CDR3 protein: CSAPGQIYYEQYF